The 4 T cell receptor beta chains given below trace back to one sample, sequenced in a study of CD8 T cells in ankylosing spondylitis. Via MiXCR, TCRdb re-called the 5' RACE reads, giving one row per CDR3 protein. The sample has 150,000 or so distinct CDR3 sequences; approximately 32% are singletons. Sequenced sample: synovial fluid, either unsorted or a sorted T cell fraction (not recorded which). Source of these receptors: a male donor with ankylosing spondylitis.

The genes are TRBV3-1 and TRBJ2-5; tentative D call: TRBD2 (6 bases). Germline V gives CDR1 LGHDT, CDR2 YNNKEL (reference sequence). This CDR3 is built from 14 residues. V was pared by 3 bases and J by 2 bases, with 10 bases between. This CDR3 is CASSQGAGQETQYF. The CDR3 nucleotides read TGTGCCAGCAGCCAGGGTGCGGGACAAGAGACCCAGTACTTC.

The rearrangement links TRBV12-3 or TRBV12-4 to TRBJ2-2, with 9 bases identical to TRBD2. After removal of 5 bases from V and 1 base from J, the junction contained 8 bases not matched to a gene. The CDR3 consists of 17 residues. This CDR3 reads CASSGASGNLNTGELFF. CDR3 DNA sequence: TGTGCCAGCAGTGGGGCTAGCGGGAATTTGAACACCGGGGAGCTGTTTTTT.

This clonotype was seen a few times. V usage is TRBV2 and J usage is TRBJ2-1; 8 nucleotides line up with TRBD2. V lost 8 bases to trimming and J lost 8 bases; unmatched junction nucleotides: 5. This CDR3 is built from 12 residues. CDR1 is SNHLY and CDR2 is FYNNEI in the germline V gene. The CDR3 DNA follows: TGTGCCAGCCGGCGGACTAGCCATGAGCAGTTCTTC. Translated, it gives CASRRTSHEQFF.

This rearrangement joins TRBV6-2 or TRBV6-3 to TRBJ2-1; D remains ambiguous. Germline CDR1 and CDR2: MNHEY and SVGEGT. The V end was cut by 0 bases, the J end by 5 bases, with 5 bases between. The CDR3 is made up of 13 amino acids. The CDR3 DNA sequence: TGTGCCAGCAGTTACTCGCAGAACAATGAGCAGTTCTTC. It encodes CASSYSQNNEQFF.